Reported below is one T cell receptor beta chain. What it binds is not known. The record originates from a study of T cell responses to AZD1222 COVID-19 vaccine. Study conclusions and caveats: Dominant at 160-218 and 743-854, vaccine-associated CD4 TCRs also spanned spike. White British people made up most donors, females outnumbered males, and clonal diversity was possibly underestimated.

Assay used: immunoSEQ multiplex PCR; TCRdb lists only in-frame clones, some missing. The table lists 100,000 to 150,000 clones, roughly 90% of them singletons, with 1.1% in the top ten. This CDR3 is 11 amino acids long. The V end lost 3 bases, the J end lost 8 bases, and 10 bases lay between the germline ends. Germline V CDR1 and CDR2: DFQATT, SNEGSKA (reference sequence). The clonotype comes from an adult who received the AZD1222 COVID-19 vaccine. The sample here was peripheral blood, taken 28 days after the second AZD1222 dose. J is TRBJ1-2 and V is TRBV20-1, with D perhaps matching TRBD1 (5 bases). CDR3: CSARGGVGYTF. The CDR3 bases are TGCAGTGCTAGGGGGGGAGTCGGCTACACCTTC.